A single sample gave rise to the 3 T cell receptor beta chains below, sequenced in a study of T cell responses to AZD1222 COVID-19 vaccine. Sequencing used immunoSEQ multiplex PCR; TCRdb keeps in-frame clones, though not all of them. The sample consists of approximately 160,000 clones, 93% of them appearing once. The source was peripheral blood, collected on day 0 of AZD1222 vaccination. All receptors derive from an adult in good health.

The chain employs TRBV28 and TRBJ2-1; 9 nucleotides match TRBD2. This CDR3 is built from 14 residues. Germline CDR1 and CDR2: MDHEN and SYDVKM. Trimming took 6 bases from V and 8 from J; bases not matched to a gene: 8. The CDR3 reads CASSLAGAMDEQFF. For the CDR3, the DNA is TGTGCCAGCAGCTTAGCGGGGGCGATGGATGAGCAGTTCTTC. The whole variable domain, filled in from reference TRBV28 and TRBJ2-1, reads DVKVTQSSRYLVKRTGEKVFLECVQDMDHENMFWYRQDPGLGLRLIYFSYDVKMKEKGDIPEGYSVSREKKERFSLILESASTNQTSMYLCASSLAGAMDEQFFGPGTRLTVL.

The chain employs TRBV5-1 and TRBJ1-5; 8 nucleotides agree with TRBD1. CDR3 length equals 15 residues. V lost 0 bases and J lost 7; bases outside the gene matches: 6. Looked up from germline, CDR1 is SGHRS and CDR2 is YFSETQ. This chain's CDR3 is CASSLEGQGGQPQHF. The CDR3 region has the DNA TGCGCCAGCAGCTTGGAAGGACAGGGTGGACAGCCCCAGCATTTT.

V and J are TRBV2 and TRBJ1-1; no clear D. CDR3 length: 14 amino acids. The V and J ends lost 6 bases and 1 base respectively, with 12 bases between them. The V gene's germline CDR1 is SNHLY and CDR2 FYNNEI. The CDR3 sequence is CASRPRGWNTEAFF. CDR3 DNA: TGTGCCAGCAGACCACGGGGATGGAACACTGAAGCTTTCTTT.